What follows describes a single T cell receptor beta chain. The sample holds many counts of this clonotype. The clone's antigen remains unknown. No clone much larger than this one lies a single base away; base qualities are absent. According to the study, the label for this sample's treatment or condition signals: in vitro stimulation with specific CMV peptide epitopes to enrich CMV-specific T cells. The data stem from a study of T cell repertoires in cytomegalovirus infection (dated by TCRdb to between 2018 and 2020). For the wider study: Alongside well-studied HLA-B-restricted epitopes, the peptide stimulations were aimed at recently identified HLA-C-restricted CMV epitopes, whose presentation resists viral immunomodulation. Because public TCR beta signatures pointed to carriage of CMV infection together with the matching HLA type, the HLA type of each donor mattered for the analysis. What the authors observed across the whole study: In both this cohort and an independent roughly 330-donor cohort, the cumulative frequency of public TCR beta family members distinguished carriers of CMV infection plus the relevant HLA type. The ex vivo response was dominated by HLA-C-restricted CMV-specific TCR beta clonotypes, which also provided the single most frequent clonotype in two of eight donors.

For sequencing, an Illumina HiSeq 1500 was employed. Through fastp at Q25 and MiXCR, TCRdb rebuilt clones from the public reads, retaining in-frame beta chains. When rows share a CDR3 protein, they turn into one entry using the most common DNA and genes. The sample yields approximately 910,000 distinct CDR3 sequences; around 30% were counted once. The ten biggest clones cover about an eighth of the sample. V and J lose 5 bases and 1 base, and a span of 17 bases separates them. There are 16 amino acids in the CDR3, from cysteine to phenylalanine inclusive. CDR3 DNA is the only sequence kept; it has 48 bases, read in frame from the first base.

Sequenced here: cultured CD8+ T cells from PBMCs, sampled from culture after CMV antigen stimulation. This sequence was found in a human donor in good health (CMV status not recorded). Some clones in this sample may be carry-over from other donors' samples. The chain employs TRBV12-3 or TRBV12-4 and TRBJ1-1; the D gene is not confidently resolved. The sequence in DNA is TGTGCCAGCAGTCCACAAAAGCAGGCCGAGAACACTGAAGCTTTCTTT. Protein translation: CASSPQKQAENTEAFF.